The TCR beta chain under discussion was sequenced for a study of OX40 agonist ivuxolimab in advanced cancers. With respect to the entire study: The costimulatory receptor OX40 (CD134) was targeted by ivuxolimab, a fully human IgG2 agonistic monoclonal antibody. Among the roughly 52 dose-escalation patients, roughly 20 had hepatocellular carcinoma, 15 melanoma, 9 renal cell carcinoma and 9 head and neck cancer. Partial responses occurred in three dose-escalation patients: two with cutaneous melanoma and one with hepatocellular carcinoma. In the dose-escalation cohort, 82.7% of patients were male, and the mean age was approximately 64 years, with a range of roughly 20 to 79. Peripheral TCRbeta sequencing was intended to test whether TCR sequence diversity was altered and clonal T-cell expansion was caused by ivuxolimab. Intravenous ivuxolimab was administered to patients every 2 weeks at six dose levels: 0.01, 0.1, 0.3, 1.5, 3 and 10 mg/kg. Prior anti-PD-1, anti-PD-L1 or anti-CTLA-4 therapy was permitted, and approximately 42% of dose-escalation patients had received checkpoint inhibitors. The paper describes the monotherapy dose-escalation part (N ≈ 52 patients) of the phase I trial of ivuxolimab.

Patients with a history of autoimmune disease or receiving systemic immunosuppression were excluded from the trial. Peripheral blood for TCR sequencing was collected from all dose cohorts at baseline, on cycle 4 day 1, and on cycle 7 day 1. The samples were drawn from a first-in-human, open-label, multicenter phase I dose-escalation trial of ivuxolimab. Adults with locally advanced or metastatic head and neck squamous cell, hepatocellular, melanoma or renal cell carcinoma were enrolled in the trial. CD4+ and CD8+ T cells were sorted separately from peripheral blood before TCR sequencing. A note on this clone: Its cognate antigen has yet to be identified. No base quality information exists; no much larger clone differs at one position.

Genomic DNA was extracted from sorted cells for sequencing of the TCRbeta CDR3 region. TCRbeta CDR3 regions were sequenced using the immunoSEQ Assay. Imported from immuneACCESS, the table was reduced by TCRdb to in-frame sequences with V and J called. These copies leave out some clones; in studies compared against another copy, an unresolved V gene accounts for under half, and the cause of the remainder is not known. The sample yields tens of thousands of clones; 83% were counted once. In total, the top ten clones hold about a fifth of the sample. The germline V gene sets CDR1 to MGHDK and CDR2 to SYGVNS. Clipping removes 9 bases from V and 1 base from J, with 3 as the unmatched junction base count. The CDR3 spans 13 residues, from the cysteine through the phenylalanine. The retained sequence is limited to the CDR3, 39 bases, with the frame set at the first base. Broad study findings and their caveats: At doses of 0.1 to 3.0 mg/kg, clonal expansion of both CD4+ and CD8+ blood T cells was observed from baseline to week 6. On average, CD8+ T cells showed more expanded clones than CD4+ T cells after ivuxolimab. Low levels of normalized T-cell clonal expansion were also shown by some nonresponding patients. The antigen specificity of the clonally expanded peripheral T cells was not determined. Partial responders in the 0.1-3.0 mg/kg groups had among the lowest normalized peripheral clonal expansion, especially among CD8+ T cells.

This sequence was found in an adult with an advanced solid tumor such as melanoma, head and neck, liver or kidney cancer. Recombination connected TRBV25-1 to TRBJ2-3, and TRBD1 matches 8 of the central bases. The starting material was CD4+ or CD8+ T cells sorted from blood, obtained in a trial of the OX40 agonist ivuxolimab. The DNA sequence is as follows: TGTGCCAGTCAGGGGGCCGGCACAGATACGCAGTATTTT. Its coded protein is CASQGAGTDTQYF.